These 16 T cell receptor beta chains originate from one sample sequenced in a study of blood T cell repertoires in COVID-19. The protocol was immunoSEQ multiplex PCR, while the TCRdb copy is restricted to in-frame clones and leaves out a portion. The sample has about 120,000 clones; 88% are singletons. The sample consisted of peripheral blood. These receptors were taken from a woman of 80 years or more with acute or convalescent COVID-19.

Worth noting for this clone: The same CDR3 can be traced to other DNA sequences in this sample. V gene TRBV5-4 combines with J gene TRBJ2-7, with D possibly matching TRBD2 (5 bases). This CDR3 comprises 15 residues. CDR1 and CDR2 from the germline V gene are SGHNT and YYREEE (reference sequence). Deletions cut 3 bases from V and 2 bases from J, with 15 bases between. CDR3 DNA: TGTGCCAGCAGCTCTGGCGGGCTAGCCACCTACGAGCAGTACTTC. Its protein is CASSSGGLATYEQYF.

The rearrangement joins TRBV28 to TRBJ2-3, with TRBD2 identical over 8 bases. This CDR3 is built from 16 residues. Germline values: CDR1 MDHEN, CDR2 SYDVKM. Losses at the gene ends were 4 bases for V and 0 bases for J; bases not matched to a gene: 6. CDR3 sequence reads: CASSSLSGTSTDTQYF. For the CDR3, the DNA is TGTGCCAGCAGTTCCCTTAGCGGGACTAGCACAGATACGCAGTATTTT.

The genes are TRBV5-5 and TRBJ1-5; 11 nucleotides match TRBD1. Trimming at V came to 4 bases and at J to 2 bases, leaving 5 bases not matched to a gene. Germline assignment: CDR1 SGHKS and CDR2 YYEKEE (reference sequence). The CDR3 runs to 16 residues. This CDR3 is CASSQGTGGGNQPQHF. The CDR3 DNA is TGTGCCAGCAGCCAAGGGACAGGGGGTGGCAATCAGCCCCAGCATTTT.

The chain has TRBV10-3 and TRBJ1-2, with 10 positions matching TRBD1. Germline V gene lookup returns CDR1 ENHRY and CDR2 SYGVKD. CDR3 length equals 16 residues. Losses at the gene ends were 7 bases for V and 0 bases for J; bases not matched to a gene: 8. The CDR3 loop is CAINPGQGVTNYGYTF. In DNA, the CDR3 is TGTGCCATCAACCCCGGACAGGGGGTAACTAACTATGGCTACACCTTC.

The V and J genes are TRBV25-1 and TRBJ2-7; 9 bases agree with TRBD1. The length of the CDR3 is 14 residues. Losses at the gene ends were 4 bases for V and 3 bases for J; bases not matched to a gene: 4. Per the germline V gene, CDR1 is MGHDK and CDR2 is SYGVNS. Written as DNA, the CDR3 is TGTGCCAGCAGTGGACAGGGGGGGTTCTACGAGCAGTACTTC. Encoded protein: CASSGQGGFYEQYF.

The V gene is TRBV6-1, the J gene TRBJ1-5; D remains unclear. The ends were cut back, 2 bases at V and 5 bases at J, with 16 bases in the middle. CDR3 length equals 16 residues. Germline V CDR1 and CDR2: MNHNS, SASEGT. The CDR3 region is CASSELGGLVYQPQHF. CDR3 bases: TGTGCCAGCAGTGAATTGGGAGGGTTAGTATATCAGCCCCAGCATTTT.

The rearrangement uses TRBV5-1 and TRBJ1-1; TRBD1 might be the D (6 bases). Germline lookup yields CDR1 SGHRS and CDR2 YFSETQ. The length of the CDR3 is 17 residues. V lost 4 bases, J lost 0 bases, and 19 bases lay in between. CDR3 sequence (DNA): TGCGCCAGCAGCGCACAACAGGGTTCTTTGCTGAACACTGAAGCTTTCTTT. The encoded protein is CASSAQQGSLLNTEAFF.

This chain links TRBV19 with TRBJ2-7, with TRBD1 identical over 9 bases. The ends lost 6 bases at V and 5 bases at J; junction bases unmatched: 17. CDR1 and CDR2 (germline): LNHDA, SQIVND (reference sequence). The CDR3 has 17 amino acids. The CDR3 sequence: CASSRGRAGQGFHEQYF. DNA of the CDR3: TGTGCCAGTAGCCGAGGTCGTGCGGGACAGGGTTTCCACGAGCAGTACTTC.

The chain links TRBV12-3 or TRBV12-4 to TRBJ2-1; D gene ambiguous. There are 10 residues in the CDR3. V lost 5 bases to trimming and J lost 9 bases, with 5 bases between them. CDR3 loop: CASSQAEQFF. The DNA of the CDR3 is TGTGCCAGCAGTCAAGCTGAGCAGTTCTTC.

The chain joins TRBV11-3 to TRBJ2-3; no reliable D call. This CDR3 has 13 residues. V was pared by 5 bases and J by 5 bases, with 11 bases between. Germline assignment: CDR1 SGHNT and CDR2 YENEEA. The CDR3 protein is CASSPGTGDTQYF. In nucleotides, the CDR3 is TGTGCCAGCAGCCCCGGCACGGGAGATACGCAGTATTTT.

The chain has TRBV7-2 and TRBJ1-2; perhaps TRBD1 as D (5 bases). From germline, CDR1 is SGHTA and CDR2 FQGNSA. This CDR3 is 15 amino acids long. The V end was cut by 5 bases, the J end by 5 bases, with 18 bases between. The CDR3 spells CASSPDGPKGYGYTF. The CDR3 coding sequence is TGTGCCAGCAGCCCCGATGGCCCTAAGGGGTATGGCTACACCTTC.

The chain has TRBV4-2 and TRBJ1-2, with D possibly being TRBD1 (5 bases). V lost 0 bases to trimming and J lost 8 bases, with 10 bases between them. Germline V gene lookup returns CDR1 LGHNA and CDR2 YNFKEQ. The CDR3 has 13 residues. CDR3 region: CASSQDGRGGYTF. The DNA for the CDR3 is TGTGCCAGCAGCCAAGATGGGAGGGGCGGCTACACCTTC.

The V call is TRBV15, the J call TRBJ2-1, with D maybe TRBD1 (6 bases). This CDR3 comprises 14 residues. CDR1 and CDR2 (germline): LNHNV, YYDKDF (reference sequence). Trimming pared 0 bases from V and 11 bases from J, leaving 14 bases between. CDR3 amino acids: CATSRDSTRGKQFF. CDR3 DNA sequence: TGTGCCACCAGCAGAGATAGTACGAGGGGGAAGCAGTTCTTC. Filled out from reference TRBV15 and TRBJ2-1, the complete variable domain reads DAMVIQNPRYQVTQFGKPVTLSCSQTLNHNVMYWYQQKSSQAPKLLFHYYDKDFNNEADTPDNFQSRRPNTSFCFLDIRSPGLGDTAMYLCATSRDSTRGKQFFGPGTRLTVL.

The chain employs TRBV5-6 and TRBJ2-3, with 10 bases matching TRBD2. Germline CDR1 is SGHDT and CDR2 is YYEEEE. The J segment lost 3 bases and the V segment lost 0 bases, leaving 7 bases of the junction unmatched. This CDR3 comprises 17 residues. DNA of the CDR3: TGTGCCAGCAGCTTGGTGGCTAGCGGGAGCGTGACAGATACGCAGTATTTT. This codes for CASSLVASGSVTDTQYF.

The chain joins TRBV5-1 to TRBJ1-3; a weak D match, TRBD1 (6 bases). Trimming took 4 bases from V and 4 from J, leaving 15 bases between them. Per the germline V gene, CDR1 is SGHRS and CDR2 is YFSETQ. This CDR3 comprises 15 residues. CDR3 protein: CASSRDQGSGNTIYF. The DNA of the CDR3 is TGCGCCAGCAGCCGGGACCAGGGGTCCGGAAACACCATATATTTT. Full variable domain (outside the CDR3, taken from reference TRBV5-1 and TRBJ1-3): KAGVTQTPRYLIKTRGQQVTLSCSPISGHRSVSWYQQTPGQGLQFLFEYFSETQRNKGNFPGRFSGRQFSNSRSEMNVSTLELGDSALYLCASSRDQGSGNTIYFGEGSWLTVV.

CDR3 bases: TGTGCCAGCAGCTTCGGGACAGGGGGCTGGGGCTACACCTTC. This sequence encodes CASSFGTGGWGYTF. The V gene is TRBV7-8, the J gene TRBJ1-2; 12 nucleotides match TRBD1. The CDR3 covers 14 residues. Germline-derived CDR1 and CDR2 are SGHVS and FQNEAQ. V lost 3 bases, J lost 8 bases, and 4 bases stayed unmatched.